This T cell receptor (beta chain) was documented in a study of T cells after yellow fever vaccination. Study information: With SMART-Seq v4 Ultra Low Input, the fractions containing low cell numbers were prepared.

Regarding this clonotype: Its target is unknown.

TCRdb itself ran the 5' RACE reads through MiXCR, one entry per CDR3 protein. This sample has 500,000 to 700,000 distinct CDR3 sequences; about 19% occur once, and the top ten carry more than 13%. Study outcomes and limitations: The secondary response was weaker, and its peak arrived faster, on day 5 versus 15.

This CDR3 has 13 amino acids. V lost 4 bases and J lost 7; bases outside the gene matches: 7. Per germline, CDR1 MGHRA and CDR2 YSYEKL. The genes are TRBV4-1 and TRBJ2-7; 7 bases agree with TRBD1. The clonotype originates from a young man who received the YFV17D yellow fever vaccine. The sample in question was PBMCs, obtained 15 days after the yellow fever booster vaccination. The CDR3 DNA is TGCGCCAGCAGCCCCGAAGGGGGCGGGGAGCAGTACTTC. It is translated as CASSPEGGGEQYF.